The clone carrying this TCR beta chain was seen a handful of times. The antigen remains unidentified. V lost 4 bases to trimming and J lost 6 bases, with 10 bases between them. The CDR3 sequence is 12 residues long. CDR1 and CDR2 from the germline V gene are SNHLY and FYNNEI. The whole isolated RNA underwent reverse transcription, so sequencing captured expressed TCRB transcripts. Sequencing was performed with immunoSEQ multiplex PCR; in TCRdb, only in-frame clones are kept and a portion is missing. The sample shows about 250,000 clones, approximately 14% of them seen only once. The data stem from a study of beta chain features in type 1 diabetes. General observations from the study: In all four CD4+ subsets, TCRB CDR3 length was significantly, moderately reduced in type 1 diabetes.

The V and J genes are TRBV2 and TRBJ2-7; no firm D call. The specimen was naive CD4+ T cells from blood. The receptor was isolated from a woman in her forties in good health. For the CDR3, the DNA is TGTGCCAGCAGTGGTCGGTGGGCCGAGCAGTACTTC. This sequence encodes CASSGRWAEQYF. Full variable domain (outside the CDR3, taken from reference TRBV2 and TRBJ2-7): EPEVTQTPSHQVTQMGQEVILRCVPISNHLYFYWYRQILGQKVEFLVSFYNNEISEKSEIFDDQFSVERPDGSNFTLKIRSTKLEDSAMYFCASSGRWAEQYFGPGTRLTVT.